The 30 T cell receptor beta chains below all came from one sample that was sequenced in a study of blood T cells in healthy people across ages. For the second PCR, which ran for roughly 6 to 11 cycles, a sample-barcoded 5' primer and a J-beta primer mix were used. TCRdb fed the 5' RACE reads into MiXCR, producing one record per CDR3 protein. In the table there are around 850,000 distinct CDR3 sequences, 36% of which are singletons. Material: blood. These receptors all come from a man younger than 30 in good health.

This sequence joins TRBV12-3 or TRBV12-4 and TRBJ2-3; the match to TRBD2 covers 8 bases. V shed 8 bases and J 8 bases; nucleotides not matched to a gene: 12. The CDR3 runs 14 residues. The CDR3 protein is CASGDAGGEGTQYF. Written as DNA, the CDR3 is TGTGCCAGCGGAGACGCGGGGGGAGAGGGTACGCAGTATTTT.

This clonotype was observed at least ten times. The gene calls are TRBV9 and TRBJ2-7; maybe TRBD1 (6 bases). Germline values: CDR1 SGDLS, CDR2 YYNGEE. With 4 bases removed from V and 1 base from J, the gap between germline ends came to 15 bases. The CDR3 loop spans 15 amino acids. CDR3 DNA sequence: TGTGCCAGCAGCCTGGGGACATTGGCTTCCTACGAGCAGTACTTC. Protein: CASSLGTLASYEQYF.

The CDR3: CASSLQSEVPRETQYF. The CDR3 bases are TGTGCCAGCAGCTTACAATCTGAGGTCCCCCGAGAGACCCAGTACTTC. The J gene is TRBJ2-5, the V gene TRBV7-2; D uncertain. Germline-derived CDR1 and CDR2 are SGHTA and FQGNSA. The CDR3 spans 16 residues. Between the trimmed V and J ends, which lost 2 bases and 4 bases, there was a span of 17 bases.

The rearrangement joins TRBV20-1 to TRBJ2-1, with TRBD2 as a possible D gene (7 bases). Trimming pared 1 base from V and 8 bases from J, leaving 15 bases between. Per germline, CDR1 DFQATT and CDR2 SNEGSKA (reference sequence). The CDR3 contains 14 residues. CDR3 in DNA: TGCAGTGCTAGAGTTTATGGGGGGGCCGATGAGCAGTTCTTC. Its protein product is CSARVYGGADEQFF.

In its sample, this clonotype was seen many times. One end of the junction does not line up with germline, which may come from a read error. The rearrangement uses TRBV12-3 or TRBV12-4 and TRBJ2-1; 10 bases align to TRBD2. The CDR3 covers 14 residues. CDR3 coding DNA: TGTGCCAGCAGTCTAGCGGGGGTCTACAATGAGCAGTTCTTC. This encodes CASSLAGVYNEQFF.

This CDR3 is CASSPPTGRRNTEAFF. CDR3 coding DNA: TGTGCCAGCAGCCCGCCGACAGGGAGAAGGAACACTGAAGCTTTCTTT. The chain combines TRBV4-2 with TRBJ1-1, with 7 bases identical to TRBD1. In germline, CDR1 is LGHNA, CDR2 YNFKEQ. Germline trimming cut 4 bases from V and 1 base from J; bases unmatched to any gene: 9. This CDR3 has 16 residues.

V and J are TRBV9 and TRBJ2-1; 8 bases map to TRBD1. The CDR3 totals 15 residues. From germline, CDR1 is SGDLS and CDR2 YYNGEE. Trimming cost V 5 bases and J 2 bases; bases outside gene matches: 6. The CDR3 sequence is CASSGQGPPYNEQFF. DNA for the CDR3: TGTGCCAGCAGTGGACAGGGTCCCCCCTACAATGAGCAGTTCTTC.

The rearrangement joins TRBV29-1 to TRBJ2-7; TRBD2 matches at 12 bases. V shed 6 bases and J 2 bases; nucleotides not matched to a gene: 8. CDR3 length equals 15 residues. The germline CDR1 and CDR2 sequences are SQVTM and ANQGSEA. The CDR3 reads CSVAGLAGIPYEQYF. The CDR3 DNA reads TGCAGCGTCGCCGGACTAGCGGGAATCCCCTACGAGCAGTACTTC.

The chain is built from TRBV2 and TRBJ2-2, with D possibly TRBD1 on 5 matching bases. This CDR3 is built from 15 residues. CDR1 and CDR2 from the germline V gene are SNHLY and FYNNEI. V lost 3 bases and J lost 5, with 13 bases in between. The CDR3 region is CASSESQGSTGELFF. CDR3 nucleotides: TGTGCCAGCAGTGAGTCTCAGGGCTCAACCGGGGAGCTGTTTTTT.

The chain couples TRBV20-1 to TRBJ1-1, with D perhaps TRBD1 (6 bases). CDR1 is DFQATT and CDR2 is SNEGSKA in the germline V gene (reference sequence). The V and J ends lost 7 bases and 0 bases respectively, with 12 bases between them. The CDR3 spans 13 residues. CDR3 nucleotides: TGCAGTGTGGGACAATTCATGAACACTGAAGCTTTCTTT. It encodes CSVGQFMNTEAFF.

This sequence joins TRBV6-5 and TRBJ1-1; possible D gene TRBD1, 5 bases. With 6 bases removed from V and 4 bases from J, the gap between germline ends came to 15 bases. The germline CDR1 and CDR2 sequences are MNHEY and SVGAGI. The CDR3 is made up of 14 amino acids. CDR3 sequence (DNA): TGTGCCAGCAGCCCAACCGACGGGGGCACTGAAGCTTTCTTT. This gives the protein CASSPTDGGTEAFF.

This clonotype showed up just a few times. The junction differs from germline at one of its ends, possibly a read error. CDR3 loop: CASREGQPQHF. The CDR3 coding sequence is TGTGCCAGCAGGGAAGGTCAGCCCCAGCATTTT. J is TRBJ1-5 and V is TRBV6-1; D remains unclear. Per germline, CDR1 MNHNS and CDR2 SASEGT. CDR3 length: 11 residues.

Note on this clonotype: One end of the junction varies from germline; a read error may be responsible. The chain employs TRBV12-3 or TRBV12-4 and TRBJ2-3; D is possibly TRBD2 (5 bases). The CDR3 extends over 15 amino acids. CDR3: CASSPYRGSTDMQYF. The DNA for the CDR3 is TGTGCCAGCAGTCCTTACCGGGGTAGCACAGATATGCAGTATTTT.

This clonotype has only a few counts. A much larger clone is a single base away; this may be a read error. The CDR3 sequence is CAISEGGNGNQPQHF. The CDR3 nucleotides are TGTGCCATCAGTGAAGGGGGTAATGGCAATCAGCCCCAGCATTTT. The chain combines TRBV10-3 with TRBJ1-5; TRBD1 might be the D (6 bases). Germline values: CDR1 ENHRY, CDR2 SYGVKD. The ends were cut back, 3 bases at V and 2 bases at J, with 11 bases in the middle. CDR3 size: 15 residues.

This clonotype was observed a handful of times. One end of the junction does not line up with germline, which may come from a read error. The chain combines TRBV4-3 with TRBJ2-5; D is unresolved. The CDR3 loop spans 17 amino acids. Germline V lookup: CDR1 LGHNA, CDR2 YSLEER. The CDR3 nucleotides are TGCGCCAGTAGCCCCGTTTGGCGGACCCTCAGTGGAGAGACCCAGTACTTC. This translates into CASSPVWRTLSGETQYF.

The genes are TRBV6-2 or TRBV6-3 and TRBJ2-1; 10 bases map to TRBD2. Germline V gene data show CDR1 as MNHEY and CDR2 as SVGEGT. V gave up 6 bases and J gave up 9 bases; unmatched junction bases: 8. The CDR3 has 14 amino acids. The CDR3 sequence is CASRNSGGKREQFF. CDR3 DNA: TGTGCCAGCAGGAATAGCGGGGGGAAGCGTGAGCAGTTCTTC.

This clonotype was observed at least ten times. The genes are TRBV27 and TRBJ2-1, with 10 bases matching TRBD2. Germline V CDR1 and CDR2: MNHEY, SMNVEV (reference sequence). The V segment lost 5 bases and the J segment 9 bases; nucleotides outside the gene matches: 10. This CDR3 is 15 amino acids long. This CDR3 reads CASSLRLAGPGEQFF. The CDR3 nucleotides read TGTGCCAGCAGTCTACGACTAGCGGGTCCTGGTGAGCAGTTCTTC.

The chain links TRBV30 to TRBJ2-5; no reliable D call. Germline lookup yields CDR1 GTSNPN and CDR2 SVGIG (reference sequence). V shed 2 bases and J shed 4 bases, with 5 bases lying between them. The CDR3 is made up of 11 amino acids. The CDR3 loop is CAWSPRETQYF. The DNA of the CDR3 is TGTGCCTGGAGTCCAAGAGAGACCCAGTACTTC.

The genes are TRBV12-3 or TRBV12-4 and TRBJ1-5; possible D gene TRBD1, 6 bases. The V end was cut by 5 bases, the J end by 8 bases, with 16 bases between. The CDR3 extends over 14 amino acids. For the CDR3, the DNA is TGTGCCAGCAGTGCTTCCGGGGGCGGGGAGCCCCAGCATTTT. Protein: CASSASGGGEPQHF.

In this sample, this clonotype turned up once. The chain carries TRBV10-3 and TRBJ1-1; the D is unclear. V dropped 10 bases and J dropped 1 base, with 16 bases sitting between them. This CDR3 spans 14 amino acids. Germline lookup yields CDR1 ENHRY and CDR2 SYGVKD. CDR3 DNA: TGTGCCACGCGAGCGGCTCTTCAGAACACTGAAGCTTTCTTT. Amino acids: CATRAALQNTEAFF.

The chain employs TRBV6-1 and TRBJ1-2, with a weak D call TRBD1 (5 bases). The CDR3 totals 14 residues. V gave up 6 bases and J gave up 6 bases, with 17 bases separating them. Germline V gene sequence: CDR1 MNHNS, CDR2 SASEGT. The CDR3 DNA reads TGTGCCAGCAGCAAGGCCGGGACTGAGGATGGCTACACCTTC. It encodes CASSKAGTEDGYTF.

V and J are TRBV20-1 and TRBJ2-1, with TRBD1 matching over 8 bases. The assigned J gene may be wrong: the sequence end matches TRBJ2-7 better. This CDR3 has 16 residues. Germline V gives CDR1 DFQATT, CDR2 SNEGSKA (reference sequence). This CDR3 is CSARTRTGSSYNEQYF. The CDR3 coding sequence is TGCAGTGCCAGAACCCGGACAGGGAGCTCCTACAATGAGCAGTACTTC.

This chain joins TRBV12-3 or TRBV12-4 and TRBJ1-1; D gene uncertain. Trimming took 3 bases from V and 1 from J, leaving 15 bases between them. This CDR3 has 16 amino acids. For the CDR3, the DNA is TGTGCCAGCAGTTTTGATCCTGCGGCGGGGAACACTGAAGCTTTCTTT. Protein sequence: CASSFDPAAGNTEAFF.

This clonotype was counted a few times. The rearrangement links TRBV20-1 to TRBJ2-1; D might be TRBD1 (5 bases). CDR1 and CDR2 from the germline V gene are DFQATT and SNEGSKA (reference sequence). The length of the CDR3 is 12 residues. CDR3 in DNA: TGCAGCCTAGACAGATCCTACAATGAGCAGTTCTTC. The encoded protein is CSLDRSYNEQFF.

The CDR3 region has the DNA TGCGCCAGCAGCTTGGTGTTGGGGGCTTTACTCCACTTT. It is translated as CASSLVLGALLHF. This rearrangement joins TRBV5-1 to TRBJ1-6, with D perhaps matching TRBD1 (6 bases). The germline CDR1 and CDR2 sequences are SGHRS and YFSETQ. V dropped 0 bases and J dropped 16 bases, with 14 bases sitting between them. The CDR3 length is 13 residues.

This rearrangement joins TRBV4-1 to TRBJ2-5, with TRBD2 identical over 14 bases. The junction had 8 bases not matched to a gene; V was cut back by 3 bases and J by 11 bases. This CDR3 contains 15 residues. Germline lookup yields CDR1 MGHRA and CDR2 YSYEKL. CDR3 protein: CASSQGLAGEREQYF. The DNA for the CDR3 is TGCGCCAGCAGCCAGGGACTAGCGGGAGAAAGGGAGCAGTACTTC.

This clonotype has a count of ten or more. The chain employs TRBV5-1 and TRBJ2-1; perhaps TRBD2 as D (7 bases). Germline values: CDR1 SGHRS, CDR2 YFSETQ. This CDR3 has 14 residues. V shed 2 bases and J shed 9 bases, with 15 bases lying between them. The CDR3 is CASSFRGGNSEQFF. The CDR3 nucleotides read TGCGCCAGCAGCTTTAGGGGGGGCAACAGTGAGCAGTTCTTC.

This clonotype was seen a handful of times. The CDR3 region has the DNA TGTGCCAGCAGGGCTAGCGGTAAAGAGACCCAGTACTTC. It yields the protein CASRASGKETQYF. The chain joins TRBV6-2 or TRBV6-3 to TRBJ2-5; 7 bases match TRBD2. The trim removed 6 bases at V and 3 bases at J, leaving 4 bases unmatched. Germline V gene lookup returns CDR1 MNHEY and CDR2 SVGEGT. The CDR3 runs to 13 residues.

Remarks on this clonotype: A much larger clone differs by one base, so this may be a read error. This sequence joins TRBV12-3 or TRBV12-4 and TRBJ2-7; D remains unclear. The CDR3 spans 11 residues. V lost 9 bases, J lost 4 bases, and 10 bases lay in between. Written as DNA, the CDR3 is TGTGCCAGGAGTGAAAGGTACGAGCAGTACTTC. Encoded protein: CARSERYEQYF.

This clonotype was seen at least ten times. The genes are TRBV25-1 and TRBJ2-5, with D perhaps TRBD1 (6 bases). V was trimmed by 8 bases and J by 7 bases, leaving 14 bases between them. CDR3 length: 12 residues. Germline V gene sequence: CDR1 MGHDK, CDR2 SYGVNS. In DNA form, the CDR3 reads TGTGCCAGCGGAGGACAGCTAGGGACCCAGTACTTC. Amino acid sequence: CASGGQLGTQYF.